The sequence of this T cell receptor beta chain was determined in a study of OX40 agonist ivuxolimab in advanced cancers. For the study at large: Patients were dosed with the agonistic anti-OX40 (CD134) antibody ivuxolimab. Partial responses were observed in three patients, of whom one had hepatocellular carcinoma and two had cutaneous melanoma.

Study-wide results and caveats: Clonal expansion among partial responders at 0.1-3.0 mg/kg ranked near the lowest. Certain nonresponding patients likewise had low normalized T-cell clonal expansion.

Repertoires were generated with immunoSEQ multiplex PCR, while TCRdb's copy carries only in-frame clones and drops some. Of tens of thousands of clones in the sample, about 88% are singletons; the top ten hold over 0.5%. As regards this clone: The antigen is unknown.

This receptor was taken from an adult with an advanced solid tumor such as melanoma, head and neck, liver or kidney cancer. Here the sequenced sample was CD4+ or CD8+ T cells sorted from blood, taken in a trial of the OX40 agonist ivuxolimab.

This CDR3 is CASSAGNEQFF. Written as DNA, the CDR3 is TGCGCCAGCAGTGCGGGGAATGAGCAGTTCTTC. V and J are TRBV10-2 and TRBJ2-1; weak D call: TRBD2 (5 bases). Germline V gene sequence: CDR1 WSHSY, CDR2 SAAADI. The CDR3 runs 11 residues. V shed 4 bases and J shed 7 bases, with 5 bases lying between them.